This T cell receptor (beta chain) was recovered during a study of shared clonotypes between healthy human individuals. Study outcomes and limitations: For naive CD4 cells, 4% to 5% of clonotypes were shared across a handful of donors.

For this clone: Its antigen remains unknown. With a far larger clone one base away, a read error is the likely cause.

The germline gives CDR1 LNHDA, CDR2 SQIVND (reference sequence). The CDR3 is 14 amino acids. Measured with immunoSEQ multiplex PCR; TCRdb has only the in-frame clones, and not every one. The data hold 900,000 to 1,200,000 clones, with more than 75% observed a single time. The source of this sequence is a man aged 18 to 30 in good health. Some clones in this sample may be carry-over from other donors' samples. This rearrangement joins TRBV19 to TRBJ1-1; D gene unclear. Source material: memory CD4+ T cells from PBMCs. As to subset: CD45RA-negative fraction. In DNA, the CDR3 is TGTGCCGGTAGTATAAGGGTGGGCGGGACTGAAGCTTTCTTT. Translating it yields CAGSIRVGGTEAFF.